This TCR beta chain stems from a study of cytomegalovirus exposure and HLA in healthy donors. Sequencing was performed with immunoSEQ multiplex PCR; in TCRdb, only in-frame clones are kept and a portion is missing. This table holds about 360,000 clones, approximately 90% found once. Trimming removed 4 bases from V and 6 bases from J; junction bases left unmatched: 11. The CDR3 loop spans 16 amino acids. Germline loops: CDR1 MDHEN, CDR2 SYDVKM. The TCR originated in a woman aged 18-29 years in good health and CMV-seronegative. The sample was PBMCs. J is TRBJ1-5 and V is TRBV28, with 8 bases aligning to TRBD1. CDR3 sequence reads: CASSSPTGDIRQPQHF. The DNA for the CDR3 is TGTGCCAGCAGTTCCCCGACAGGGGACATACGTCAGCCCCAGCATTTT.